This is a list of T cell receptor beta chains from one sample in a study of blood T cells in healthy people across ages. TCRdb reprocessed the 5' RACE reads with MiXCR, giving one entry per CDR3 protein. The table has about a million distinct CDR3 sequences, roughly half seen once. Material for sequencing was blood. The receptors were sampled from a woman aged 60-75 years in good health. The CDR3 runs from the conserved cysteine through the conserved F or W. The order of the fields is V gene, CDR3 protein.

>TRBV2
CASSVVAGVTETQYF
>TRBV5-1
CASSHRTGSYGCTF
>TRBV24-1
CATSESAKNIQYF
>TRBV6-1
CASSVGGVRGYTF
>TRBV30
CTGSLRGETQYF
>TRBV4-3
CASSQAWAGGLEQYF
>TRBV28
CASSWNSGYTF
>TRBV12-3/TRBV12-4
CASGPTSESSYNEQFF
>TRBV6-1
CASSPGQGSTKEKLFF
>TRBV4-1
CASSQKGGGTDTQYF
>TRBV20-1
CSARGTGGPYEQYF
>TRBV4-1
CASRPRGLAGPSGDTQYF
>TRBV4-1
CASSQDSGTGTDTQYF
>TRBV4-3
CASSQDLPGTGMDIQYF
>TRBV12-3/TRBV12-4
CASSFEIDGYTF
>TRBV24-1
CATSDPGYGYTF